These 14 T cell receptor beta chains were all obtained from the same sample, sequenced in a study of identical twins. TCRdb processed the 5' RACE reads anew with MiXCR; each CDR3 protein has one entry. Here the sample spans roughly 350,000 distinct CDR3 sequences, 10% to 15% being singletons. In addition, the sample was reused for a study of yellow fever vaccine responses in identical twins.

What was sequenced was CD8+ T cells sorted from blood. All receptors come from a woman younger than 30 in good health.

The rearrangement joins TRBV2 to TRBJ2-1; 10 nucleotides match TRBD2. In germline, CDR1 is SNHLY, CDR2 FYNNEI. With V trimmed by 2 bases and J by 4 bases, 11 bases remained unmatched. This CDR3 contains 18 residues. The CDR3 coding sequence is TGTGCCAGCAGTGAATTGGCTAGCGGGGGTCGTGGGTACAATGAGCAGTTCTTC. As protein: CASSELASGGRGYNEQFF.

CDR3 nucleotide sequence: TGCAGCGTTGAAGAAGCAGGGGGATGGGGCTACACCTTC. This sequence encodes CSVEEAGGWGYTF. This chain joins TRBV29-1 and TRBJ1-2, with 7 nucleotides matching TRBD1. The CDR3 has 13 amino acids. Germline lookup yields CDR1 SQVTM and CDR2 ANQGSEA. V trimming: 0 bases; J trimming: 8 bases; junction bases outside the gene matches: 6.

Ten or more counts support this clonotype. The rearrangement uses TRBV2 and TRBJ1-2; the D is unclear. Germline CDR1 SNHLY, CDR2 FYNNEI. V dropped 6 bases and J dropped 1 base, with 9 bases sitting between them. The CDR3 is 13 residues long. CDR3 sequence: CASSDGDNYGYTF. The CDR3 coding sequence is TGTGCCAGCAGCGACGGGGATAACTATGGCTACACCTTC.

Here the CDR3 reads CASSFFSFKPNNEQFF. CDR3 DNA: TGTGCCAGCAGCTTCTTTTCGTTCAAGCCTAACAATGAGCAGTTCTTC. The gene calls are TRBV7-9 and TRBJ2-1, with unresolved D. CDR3 length equals 16 residues. The germline V and J ends were trimmed by 3 bases and 5 bases, with 17 bases remaining between them. Germline-derived CDR1 and CDR2 are SEHNR and FQNEAQ (reference sequence).

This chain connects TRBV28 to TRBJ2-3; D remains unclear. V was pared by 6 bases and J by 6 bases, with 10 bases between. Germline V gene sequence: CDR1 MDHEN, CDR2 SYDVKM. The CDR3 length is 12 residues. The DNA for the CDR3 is TGTGCCAGCAGCCAGGACCAGGATACGCAGTATTTT. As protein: CASSQDQDTQYF.

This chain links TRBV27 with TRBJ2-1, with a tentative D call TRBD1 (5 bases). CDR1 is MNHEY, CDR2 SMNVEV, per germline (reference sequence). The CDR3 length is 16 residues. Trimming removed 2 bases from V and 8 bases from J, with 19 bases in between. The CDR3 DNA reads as TGTGCCAGCAGTTTAGTCCGGTCAGGGCACTTGGATGAGCAGTTCTTC. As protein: CASSLVRSGHLDEQFF.

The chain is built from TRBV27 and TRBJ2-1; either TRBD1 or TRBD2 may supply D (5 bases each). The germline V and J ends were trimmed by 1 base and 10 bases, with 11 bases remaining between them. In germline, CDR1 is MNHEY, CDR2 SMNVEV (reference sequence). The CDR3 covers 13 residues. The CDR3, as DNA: TGTGCCAGCAGTTTATGGGACCCCCAAGAGCAGTTCTTC. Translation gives CASSLWDPQEQFF.

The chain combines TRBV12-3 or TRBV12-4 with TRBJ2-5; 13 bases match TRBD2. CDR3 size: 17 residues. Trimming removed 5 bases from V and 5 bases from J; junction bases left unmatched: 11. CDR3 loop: CASSPGLAGAEGETQYF. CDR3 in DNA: TGTGCCAGCAGTCCCGGACTAGCGGGAGCTGAGGGGGAGACCCAGTACTTC.

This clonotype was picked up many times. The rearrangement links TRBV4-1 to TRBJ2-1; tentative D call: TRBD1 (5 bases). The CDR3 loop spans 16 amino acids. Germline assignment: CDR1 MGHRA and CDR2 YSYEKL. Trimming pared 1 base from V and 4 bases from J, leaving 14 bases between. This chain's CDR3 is CASSQGGRAFYNEQFF. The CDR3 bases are TGCGCCAGCAGCCAAGGTGGCAGGGCCTTTTACAATGAGCAGTTCTTC.

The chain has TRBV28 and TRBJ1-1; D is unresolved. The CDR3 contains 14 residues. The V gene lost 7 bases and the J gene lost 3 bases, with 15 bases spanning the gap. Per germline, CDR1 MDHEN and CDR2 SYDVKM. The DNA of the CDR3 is TGTGCCAGCACAGACGGGGAGGGCGACACTGAAGCTTTCTTT. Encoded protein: CASTDGEGDTEAFF.

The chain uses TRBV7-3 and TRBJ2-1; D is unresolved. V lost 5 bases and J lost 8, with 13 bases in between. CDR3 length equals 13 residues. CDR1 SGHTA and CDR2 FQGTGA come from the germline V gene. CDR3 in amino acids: CASSAAGGHEQFF. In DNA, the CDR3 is TGTGCCAGCAGCGCCGCAGGTGGTCATGAGCAGTTCTTC.

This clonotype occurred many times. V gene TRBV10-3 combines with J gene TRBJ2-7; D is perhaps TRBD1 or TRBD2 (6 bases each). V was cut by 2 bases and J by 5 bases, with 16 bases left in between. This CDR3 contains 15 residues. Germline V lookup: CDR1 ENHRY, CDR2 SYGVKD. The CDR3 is CAISEETGRIHEQYF. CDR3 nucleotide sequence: TGTGCCATCAGTGAGGAAACAGGGAGGATTCACGAGCAGTACTTC.

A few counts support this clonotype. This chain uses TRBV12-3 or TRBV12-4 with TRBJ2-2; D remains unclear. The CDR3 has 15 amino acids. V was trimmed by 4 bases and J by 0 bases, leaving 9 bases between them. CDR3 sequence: CASSWTSSNTGELFF. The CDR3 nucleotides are TGTGCCAGCAGTTGGACCAGTTCGAACACCGGGGAGCTGTTTTTT.

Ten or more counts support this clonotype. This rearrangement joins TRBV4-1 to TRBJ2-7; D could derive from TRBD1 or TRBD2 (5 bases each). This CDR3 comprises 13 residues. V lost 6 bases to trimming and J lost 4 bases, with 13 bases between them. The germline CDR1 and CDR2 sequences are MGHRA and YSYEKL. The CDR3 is CASSLWGPYEQYV. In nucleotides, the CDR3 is TGCGCCAGCAGTCTCTGGGGACCTTACGAGCAGTACGTC.